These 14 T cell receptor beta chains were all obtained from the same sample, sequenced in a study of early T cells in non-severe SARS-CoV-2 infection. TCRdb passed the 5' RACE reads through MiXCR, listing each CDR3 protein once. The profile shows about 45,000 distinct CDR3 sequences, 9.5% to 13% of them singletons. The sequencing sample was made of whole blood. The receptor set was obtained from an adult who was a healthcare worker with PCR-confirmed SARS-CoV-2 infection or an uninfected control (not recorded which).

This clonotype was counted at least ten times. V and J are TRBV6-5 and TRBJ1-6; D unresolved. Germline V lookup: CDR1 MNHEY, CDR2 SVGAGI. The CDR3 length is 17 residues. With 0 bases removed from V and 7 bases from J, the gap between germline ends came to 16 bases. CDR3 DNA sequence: TGTGCCAGCAGTTACTCCCCGCGCCCACGCGGGAATTCACCCCTCCACTTT. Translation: CASSYSPRPRGNSPLHF.

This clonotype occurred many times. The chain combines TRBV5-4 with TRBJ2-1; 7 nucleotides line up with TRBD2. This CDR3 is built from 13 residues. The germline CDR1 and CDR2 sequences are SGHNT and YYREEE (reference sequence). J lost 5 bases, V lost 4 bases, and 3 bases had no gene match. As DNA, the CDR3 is TGTGCCAGCAGCCGGGACTACAACAATGAGCAGTTCTTC. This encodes CASSRDYNNEQFF.

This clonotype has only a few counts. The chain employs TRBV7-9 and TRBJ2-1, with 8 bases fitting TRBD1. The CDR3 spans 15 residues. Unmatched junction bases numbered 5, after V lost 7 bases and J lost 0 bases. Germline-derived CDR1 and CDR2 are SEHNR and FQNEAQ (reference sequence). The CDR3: CASTQGANSYNEQFF. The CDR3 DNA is TGTGCCAGCACCCAGGGGGCTAACTCCTACAATGAGCAGTTCTTC. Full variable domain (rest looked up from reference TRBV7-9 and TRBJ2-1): DTGVSQNPRHKITKRGQNVTFRCDPISEHNRLYWYRQTLGQGPEFLTYFQNEAQLEKSRLLSDRFSAERPKGSFSTLEIQRTEQGDSAMYLCASTQGANSYNEQFFGPGTRLTVL.

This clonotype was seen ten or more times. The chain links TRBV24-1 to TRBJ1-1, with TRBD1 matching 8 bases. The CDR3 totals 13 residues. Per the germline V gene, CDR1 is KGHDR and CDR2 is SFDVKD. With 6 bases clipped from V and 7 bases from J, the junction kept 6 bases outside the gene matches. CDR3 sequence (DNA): TGTGCCACCAGTAAGACAGGGGACCTTGAAGCTTTCTTT. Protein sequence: CATSKTGDLEAFF.

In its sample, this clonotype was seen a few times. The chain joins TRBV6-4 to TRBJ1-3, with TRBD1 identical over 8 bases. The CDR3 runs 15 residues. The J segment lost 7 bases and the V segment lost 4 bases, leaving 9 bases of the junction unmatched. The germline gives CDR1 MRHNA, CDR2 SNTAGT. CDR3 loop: CASSALDRERNTIYF. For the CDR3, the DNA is TGTGCCAGCAGTGCCCTGGACAGGGAACGGAACACCATATATTTT.

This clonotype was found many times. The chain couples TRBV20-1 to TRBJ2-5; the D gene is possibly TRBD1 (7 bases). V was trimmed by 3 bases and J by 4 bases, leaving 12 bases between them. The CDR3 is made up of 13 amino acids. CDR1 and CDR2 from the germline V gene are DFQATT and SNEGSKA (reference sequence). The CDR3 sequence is CSARSQGGETQYF. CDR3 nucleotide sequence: TGCAGTGCTAGGTCGCAGGGGGGAGAGACCCAGTACTTC.

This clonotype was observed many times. CDR3 protein: CASSPWGGNTIYF. The CDR3 coding sequence is TGTGCCAGCAGCCCCTGGGGAGGAAACACCATATATTTT. The rearrangement joins TRBV12-3 or TRBV12-4 to TRBJ1-3; D remains ambiguous. V was pared by 6 bases and J by 4 bases, with 10 bases between. CDR3 length: 13 residues.

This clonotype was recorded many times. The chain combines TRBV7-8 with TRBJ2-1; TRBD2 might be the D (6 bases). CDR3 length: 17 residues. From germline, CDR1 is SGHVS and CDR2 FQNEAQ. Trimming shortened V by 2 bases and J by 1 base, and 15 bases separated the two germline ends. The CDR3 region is CASSLTAGGISYNEQFF. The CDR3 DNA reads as TGTGCCAGCAGCTTAACAGCGGGCGGGATTTCCTACAATGAGCAGTTCTTC.

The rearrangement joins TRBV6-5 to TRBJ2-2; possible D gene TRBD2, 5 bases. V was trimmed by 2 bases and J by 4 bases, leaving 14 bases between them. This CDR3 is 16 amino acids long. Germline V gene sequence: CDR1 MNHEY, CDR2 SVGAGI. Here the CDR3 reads CASSYNVLRGTGELFF. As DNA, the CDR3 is TGTGCCAGCAGTTACAATGTCCTTCGGGGCACCGGGGAGCTGTTTTTT.

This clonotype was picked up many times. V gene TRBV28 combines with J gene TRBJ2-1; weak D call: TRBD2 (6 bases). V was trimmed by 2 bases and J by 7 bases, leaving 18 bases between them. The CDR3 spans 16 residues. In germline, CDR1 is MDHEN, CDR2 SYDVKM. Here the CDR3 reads CASSLPFLASGNEQFF. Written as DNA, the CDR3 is TGTGCCAGCAGTTTACCTTTCCTAGCGTCCGGGAATGAGCAGTTCTTC.

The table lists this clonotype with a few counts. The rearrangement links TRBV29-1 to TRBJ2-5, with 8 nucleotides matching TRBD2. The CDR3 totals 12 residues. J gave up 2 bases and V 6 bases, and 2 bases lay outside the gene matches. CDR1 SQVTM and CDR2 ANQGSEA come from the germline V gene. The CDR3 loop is CSVAGGQETQYF. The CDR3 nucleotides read TGCAGCGTGGCGGGGGGTCAAGAGACCCAGTACTTC.

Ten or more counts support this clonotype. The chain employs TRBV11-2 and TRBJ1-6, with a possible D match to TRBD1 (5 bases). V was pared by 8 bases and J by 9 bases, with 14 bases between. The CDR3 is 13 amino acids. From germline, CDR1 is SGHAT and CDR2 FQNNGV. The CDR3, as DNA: TGTGCCAGCTCAAGTAGGGGCGGTTCACCCCTCCACTTT. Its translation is CASSSRGGSPLHF.

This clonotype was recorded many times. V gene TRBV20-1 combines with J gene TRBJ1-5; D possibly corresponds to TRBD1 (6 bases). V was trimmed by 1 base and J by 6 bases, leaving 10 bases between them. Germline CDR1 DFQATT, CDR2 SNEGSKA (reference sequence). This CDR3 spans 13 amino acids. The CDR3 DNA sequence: TGCAGTGCTAGAGCGGCAGGGGCTCAGCCCCAGCATTTT. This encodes CSARAAGAQPQHF.

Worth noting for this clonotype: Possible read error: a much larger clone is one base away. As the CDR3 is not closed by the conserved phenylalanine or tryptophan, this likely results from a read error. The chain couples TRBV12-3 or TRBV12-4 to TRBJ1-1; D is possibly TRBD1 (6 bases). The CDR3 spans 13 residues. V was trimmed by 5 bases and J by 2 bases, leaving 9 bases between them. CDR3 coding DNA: TGTGCCAGCAGTCGGACAGACAACACTGAAGCTTTCTAT. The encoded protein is CASSRTDNTEAFY.